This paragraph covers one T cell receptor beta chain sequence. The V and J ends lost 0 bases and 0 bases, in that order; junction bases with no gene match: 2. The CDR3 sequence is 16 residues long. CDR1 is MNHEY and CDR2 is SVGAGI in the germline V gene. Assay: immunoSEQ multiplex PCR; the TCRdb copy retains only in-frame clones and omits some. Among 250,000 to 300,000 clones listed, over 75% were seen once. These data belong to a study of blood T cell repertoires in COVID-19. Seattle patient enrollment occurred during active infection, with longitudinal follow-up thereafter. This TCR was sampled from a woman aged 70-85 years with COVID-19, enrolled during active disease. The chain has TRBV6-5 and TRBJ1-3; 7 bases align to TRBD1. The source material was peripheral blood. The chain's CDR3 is CASSYSPGGSGNTIYF. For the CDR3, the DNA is TGTGCCAGCAGTTACTCGCCAGGGGGCTCTGGAAACACCATATATTTT.